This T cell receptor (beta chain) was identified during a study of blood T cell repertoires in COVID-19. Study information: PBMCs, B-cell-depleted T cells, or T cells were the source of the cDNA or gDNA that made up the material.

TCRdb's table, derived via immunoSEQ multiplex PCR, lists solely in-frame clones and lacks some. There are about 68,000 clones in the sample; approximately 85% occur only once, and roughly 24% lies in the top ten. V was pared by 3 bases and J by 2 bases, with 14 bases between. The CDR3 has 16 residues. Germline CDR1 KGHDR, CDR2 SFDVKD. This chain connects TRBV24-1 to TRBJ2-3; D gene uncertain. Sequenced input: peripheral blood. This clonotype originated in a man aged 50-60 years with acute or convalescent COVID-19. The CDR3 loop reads CATSDISVDPTDTQYF. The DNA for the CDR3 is TGTGCCACCAGTGATATTAGTGTCGATCCCACAGATACGCAGTATTTT.